This is a list of T cell receptor beta chains from one sample in a study of T cell responses to AZD1222 COVID-19 vaccine. Sequenced by immunoSEQ multiplex PCR; TCRdb stores in-frame clones only, minus some. Here the sample spans approximately 190,000 clones, 90% to 95% being singletons. The starting material was peripheral blood, obtained 28 days after the second dose of the MenACWY control vaccine. These receptors all come from an adult who received the MenACWY meningococcal vaccine as a control. CDR3s include the opening cysteine and the closing phenylalanine or tryptophan. The D gene is left open where the match is weak. Rows give clone size only sometimes, using once, few, many, or a class for an expanded clone.

v_gene	d_gene	abundance	j_gene	CDR3aa	CDR3nt
TRBV7-6	-	-	TRBJ1-1	CASSPANTEAFF	TGTGCCAGCAGCCCGGCGAACACTGAAGCTTTCTTT
TRBV30	-	-	TRBJ2-3	CAWSSPGGTDTQYF	TGTGCCTGGAGTAGCCCAGGGGGCACAGATACGCAGTATTTT
TRBV20-1	-	-	TRBJ2-3	CSGGPPDTQYF	TGCAGTGGGGGGCCCCCAGATACGCAGTATTTT
TRBV5-8	-	-	TRBJ1-2	CASSLVLGGVGYTF	TGTGCCAGCAGCTTGGTTTTGGGCGGGGTAGGCTACACCTTC
TRBV6-6	TRBD1	-	TRBJ1-5	CASSSDRASNQPQHF	TGTGCCAGCAGCTCAGACAGGGCCAGCAATCAGCCCCAGCATTTT
TRBV6-2/TRBV6-3	TRBD1	-	TRBJ1-4	CASSAGTVNEKLFF	TGTGCCAGCAGCGCCGGGACAGTCAATGAAAAACTGTTTTTT
TRBV18	-	-	TRBJ1-2	CASSPVDRTNYGYTF	TGTGCCAGCTCACCCGTGGACCGGACTAACTATGGCTACACCTTC
TRBV6-4	TRBD1	once	TRBJ2-5	CASSPGTGDQTQYF	TGTGCCAGCAGCCCCGGGACAGGGGATCAGACCCAGTACTTC
TRBV5-4	TRBD1	-	TRBJ1-2	CASSFPTAGQGRGGYTF	TGTGCCAGCAGCTTCCCCACCGCCGGACAGGGGAGAGGAGGCTACACCTTC
TRBV24-1	-	-	TRBJ1-1	CATSDTGRRAEAFF	TGTGCCACCAGTGATACCGGACGGCGAGCTGAAGCTTTCTTT
TRBV7-3	-	-	TRBJ1-2	CASSLVGRVGYTF	TGTGCCAGCAGCTTGGTAGGCCGGGTAGGCTACACCTTC
TRBV5-1	TRBD1	-	TRBJ2-5	CASSLVQGAGETQYF	TGCGCCAGCAGCTTGGTCCAGGGGGCTGGAGAGACCCAGTACTTC
TRBV4-1	TRBD1	once	TRBJ1-1	CASSQEKGARTEAFF	TGCGCCAGCAGCCAAGAGAAGGGGGCAAGGACTGAAGCTTTCTTT
TRBV15	TRBD1	-	TRBJ2-1	CATSRLGQGGEQFF	TGTGCCACCAGCAGGCTGGGACAGGGCGGTGAGCAGTTCTTC
TRBV4-3	-	-	TRBJ1-6	CASSQEGNLTPLHF	TGCGCCAGCAGCCAAGAAGGGAACCTGACACCCCTCCACTTT
TRBV3-1/TRBV3-2	-	once	TRBJ2-5	CASSRRSPGETQYF	TGTGCCAGCAGCCGAAGGAGCCCGGGGGAGACCCAGTACTTC
TRBV7-2	-	-	TRBJ1-1	CASSINTEAFF	TGTGCCAGCAGCATAAACACTGAAGCTTTCTTT
TRBV15	TRBD1	-	TRBJ1-3	CATSRRRDRGLGSGNTIYF	TGTGCCACCAGCCGCCGTAGGGACAGGGGGCTTGGCTCTGGAAACACCATATATTTT
TRBV4-3	-	-	TRBJ1-1	CASRKMVGSTEAFF	TGCGCCAGCAGGAAGATGGTGGGTTCCACTGAAGCTTTCTTT
TRBV7-3	-	-	TRBJ1-2	CASSLEGGNYGYTF	TGTGCCAGCAGCTTAGAGGGGGGCAACTATGGCTACACCTTC
TRBV7-2	-	-	TRBJ1-2	CASSPHLGGDYGYTF	TGTGCCAGCAGTCCCCATTTAGGGGGGGACTATGGCTACACCTTC
TRBV6-2/TRBV6-3	TRBD2	-	TRBJ2-3	CASSYSRGGLVIDTQYF	TGTGCCAGCAGTTACTCCCGCGGGGGACTAGTAATAGATACGCAGTATTTT
TRBV5-1	-	-	TRBJ1-4	CASRPTGSTNEKLFF	TGCGCCAGCAGGCCCACAGGTTCAACTAATGAAAAACTGTTTTTT
TRBV11-2	TRBD1	-	TRBJ1-4	CASSLGTGLDEKLFF	TGTGCCAGCAGCTTAGGGACAGGGCTCGATGAAAAACTGTTTTTT
TRBV14	-	-	TRBJ2-2	CASSQDPPGITGELFF	TGTGCCAGCAGCCAAGACCCGCCGGGGATCACCGGGGAGCTGTTTTTT
TRBV27	TRBD1	-	TRBJ1-1	CASSFRQGVTEAFF	TGTGCCAGCAGTTTTCGGCAGGGGGTGACTGAAGCTTTCTTT
TRBV19	-	once	TRBJ1-5	CASSIDWWGREDQPQHF	TGTGCCAGTAGTATCGATTGGTGGGGGAGGGAGGATCAGCCCCAGCATTTT
TRBV5-4	TRBD2	once	TRBJ2-5	CASSLGTSGSKETQYF	TGTGCCAGCAGCTTGGGGACTAGCGGGAGTAAAGAGACCCAGTACTTC
TRBV4-1	-	-	TRBJ1-5	CASSQDMGGRIGPQHF	TGCGCCAGCAGCCAAGATATGGGGGGAAGAATTGGGCCCCAGCATTTT
TRBV11-3	-	-	TRBJ2-1	CASSLVGGDYEQFF	TGTGCCAGCAGCTTAGTGGGAGGAGACTATGAGCAGTTCTTC
TRBV27	-	-	TRBJ1-4	CASRPLHTTNEKLFF	TGTGCCAGCAGACCTTTGCACACAACTAATGAAAAACTGTTTTTT
TRBV7-9	-	once	TRBJ2-7	CASSLEGVAYEQYF	TGTGCCAGCAGCTTAGAGGGAGTGGCCTACGAGCAGTACTTC
TRBV19	TRBD1	-	TRBJ1-6	CASSIDRDTNSPLHF	TGTGCCAGTAGTATTGACAGGGATACGAATTCACCCCTCCACTTT
TRBV10-1	-	-	TRBJ2-7	CASSAQDYEQYF	TGCGCCAGCAGTGCTCAGGACTACGAGCAGTACTTC
TRBV7-9	TRBD1	-	TRBJ2-7	CASRNRTGHYEQYF	TGTGCCAGCAGAAATCGGACAGGGCACTACGAGCAGTACTTC
TRBV2	-	-	TRBJ1-4	CASSLGLPGEEKLFF	TGTGCCAGCAGCTTGGGACTCCCGGGAGAGGAAAAACTGTTTTTT